The next 12 T cell receptor beta chains were all read from a single sample in a study of cytomegalovirus exposure and HLA in healthy donors. PCR involved 60 Vbeta and 13 Jbeta primers. Sequenced by immunoSEQ multiplex PCR; TCRdb stores in-frame clones only, minus some. The sample shows 35,000 or so clones, roughly 79% of them seen only once. Source material: PBMCs. Receptor source: a woman aged 40 to 50 in good health and CMV-seronegative.

In its sample, this clone was seen a few times. The chain employs TRBV14 and TRBJ2-1, with D unclear. This CDR3 is built from 14 residues. Germline V gene lookup returns CDR1 SGHDN and CDR2 FVKESK. Trimming pared 1 base from V and 4 bases from J, leaving 8 bases between. This chain's CDR3 is CASSQVYNYNEQFF. DNA of the CDR3: TGTGCCAGCAGCCAAGTATATAATTACAATGAGCAGTTCTTC.

This clone was picked up a small number of times. V and J are TRBV13 and TRBJ1-1; 8 bases line up with TRBD1. Germline loops: CDR1 PRHDT, CDR2 FYEKMQ (reference sequence). The CDR3 contains 15 residues. V shed 7 bases and J 3 bases; nucleotides not matched to a gene: 10. DNA for the CDR3: TGTGCCAGCAATAACCTGACAGGGGACGACACTGAAGCTTTCTTT. It specifies CASNNLTGDDTEAFF.

This clone was counted only a few times. The chain recombines TRBV6-1 with TRBJ2-3, with 9 bases that match TRBD1. J gave up 14 bases and V 6 bases, and 9 bases lay outside the gene matches. The CDR3 has 12 residues. CDR1 is MNHNS, CDR2 SASEGT, per germline. The CDR3 spells CASSSTGTGLYF. CDR3 in DNA: TGTGCCAGCAGCTCTACCGGGACAGGGTTGTATTTT.

This clone was detected a few times. The chain has TRBV6-4 and TRBJ2-3, with TRBD1 matching over 7 bases. CDR3 length equals 14 residues. V gave up 3 bases and J gave up 1 base; unmatched junction bases: 1. Per germline, CDR1 MRHNA and CDR2 SNTAGT. CDR3 DNA: TGTGCCAGCAGTGAAACAGGGGGCACAGATACGCAGTATTTT. It translates to CASSETGGTDTQYF.

The chain links TRBV4-1 to TRBJ2-5; tentative D call: TRBD2 (6 bases). Trimming left V 4 bases short and J 2 bases short, with 14 bases between. Germline values: CDR1 MGHRA, CDR2 YSYEKL. The CDR3 is 15 amino acids. The CDR3 loop reads CASSRGDSQQETQYF. The DNA for the CDR3 is TGCGCCAGCAGCCGGGGGGACTCCCAACAAGAGACCCAGTACTTC.

The CDR3 is CASRATGEGSEAFF. The CDR3, as DNA: TGTGCCAGCAGAGCGACAGGGGAAGGGTCTGAAGCTTTCTTT. The chain combines TRBV2 with TRBJ1-1, with 8 bases lining up with TRBD1. Per the germline V gene, CDR1 is SNHLY and CDR2 is FYNNEI. The V and J ends lost 6 bases and 6 bases, in that order; junction bases with no gene match: 9. The CDR3 covers 14 residues.

The genes are TRBV9 and TRBJ2-4; TRBD2 aligns across 8 bases. CDR1 and CDR2 (germline): SGDLS, YYNGEE. The CDR3 runs 16 residues. Germline trimming cut 0 bases from V and 5 bases from J; bases unmatched to any gene: 7. The CDR3 sequence: CASSVGSLRGENIQYF. The CDR3 region has the DNA TGTGCCAGCAGCGTAGGAAGCCTGCGGGGGGAAAACATTCAGTACTTC.

The CDR3 protein is CASSVTGYNEQFF. The CDR3 region has the DNA TGTGCCAGTAGTGTGACAGGTTACAATGAGCAGTTCTTC. This sequence joins TRBV19 and TRBJ2-1; weak D call: TRBD1 (6 bases). The CDR3 contains 13 residues. V lost 5 bases and J 4 bases, leaving 9 bases between the germline ends. The V gene's germline CDR1 is LNHDA and CDR2 SQIVND (reference sequence).

The chain uses TRBV6-6 and TRBJ2-7; D unclear. The germline CDR1 and CDR2 sequences are MNHNY and SVGAGI (reference sequence). This CDR3 is built from 13 residues. Trimming took 8 bases from V and 1 from J, leaving 12 bases between them. For the CDR3, the DNA is TGTGCCAGCGGTCTGCGTTCTTCCTACGAGCAGTACTTC. This translates into CASGLRSSYEQYF.

The CDR3: CASSIRQGAGQPQHF. CDR3 sequence (DNA): TGTGCCAGTAGTATAAGACAGGGGGCAGGACAGCCCCAGCATTTT. The chain uses TRBV19 and TRBJ1-5, with TRBD1 matching 10 bases. CDR3 length: 15 residues. After removal of 2 bases from V and 7 bases from J, the junction contained 5 bases not matched to a gene. Germline CDR1 and CDR2: LNHDA and SQIVND (reference sequence).

The CDR3 spells CASRIRSTGRNSPLHF. The CDR3 nucleotides are TGTGCAAGTCGCATCCGGTCGACAGGGAGGAATTCACCCCTCCACTTT. The chain combines TRBV12-2 with TRBJ1-6; the table names TRBD1, a call not compared with the DNA. TRBV12-2 is classified as a pseudogene. This CDR3 spans 16 amino acids.

This clone came up a few times. This rearrangement joins TRBV2 to TRBJ2-2, with D possibly TRBD1 on 5 matching bases. The CDR3 sequence is 14 residues long. Germline-derived CDR1 and CDR2 are SNHLY and FYNNEI. Trimming left V 5 bases short and J 3 bases short, with 10 bases between. The CDR3 DNA reads as TGTGCCAGCAGTTTACAGGATTACACCGGGGAGCTGTTTTTT. Protein sequence: CASSLQDYTGELFF.